This T cell receptor (beta chain) was sequenced for a study of T cell changes during pregnancy in multiple sclerosis. TCRdb keeps only in-frame clones here, not all; method: immunoSEQ multiplex PCR. The table lists 15,000 or so clones, roughly 84% of them singletons. This CDR3 region has 15 residues. V gave up 1 base and J gave up 0 bases, with 7 bases separating them. The V gene's germline CDR1 is SGHTA and CDR2 FQGNSA. Source: CD8+ T cells from peripheral blood mononuclear cells, taken in the third trimester of pregnancy. This sequence was found in a female donor in good health, enrolled as a control in a pregnancy study. The chain recombines TRBV7-2 with TRBJ2-1; weak D call: TRBD1 (6 bases). The CDR3 spells CASSLEDSSYNEQFF. As DNA, the CDR3 is TGTGCCAGCAGCTTAGAGGACAGCTCCTACAATGAGCAGTTCTTC.